The 20 T cell receptor beta chains listed next were all sequenced from one sample in a study of cytomegalovirus exposure and HLA in healthy donors. The PCR made use of 60 Vbeta and 13 Jbeta primers. Produced via immunoSEQ multiplex PCR; TCRdb's table is partial and in-frame only. This sample yields roughly 150,000 clones, of which roughly 79% are seen a single time; 7% belongs to the top ten. Material: PBMCs. The origin of the receptors is a middle-aged woman in good health and CMV-seropositive.

The chain joins TRBV5-6 to TRBJ1-3, with TRBD1 matching over 8 bases. V was pared by 4 bases and J by 4 bases, with 4 bases of the junction left unmatched. The CDR3 runs 14 residues. From germline, CDR1 is SGHDT and CDR2 YYEEEE. CDR3 residues: CASSNRQGGNTIYF. As DNA, the CDR3 is TGTGCCAGCAGCAACCGACAGGGGGGAAACACCATATATTTT.

This sequence joins TRBV28 and TRBJ2-2; TRBD2 matches 7 bases. The CDR3 loop spans 14 amino acids. The V and J ends lost 3 bases and 4 bases, in that order; junction bases with no gene match: 2. Germline V gene sequence: CDR1 MDHEN, CDR2 SYDVKM. The CDR3 here is CASSFGGSTGELFF. CDR3 DNA sequence: TGTGCCAGCAGTTTCGGGGGGAGCACCGGGGAGCTGTTTTTT.

This sequence joins TRBV7-8 and TRBJ1-2; D unclear. V was pared by 2 bases and J by 6 bases, with 19 bases between. The CDR3 sequence is 16 residues long. Germline assignment: CDR1 SGHVS and CDR2 FQNEAQ. This CDR3 reads CASSLTRGITEHGYTF. The DNA of the CDR3 is TGTGCCAGCAGCTTAACGCGGGGTATCACAGAGCATGGCTACACCTTC. The full variable domain, its missing parts supplied by reference TRBV7-8 and TRBJ1-2, is GAGVSQSPRYKVAKRGQDVALRCDPISGHVSLFWYQQALGQGPEFLTYFQNEAQLDKSGLPSDRFFAERPEGSVSTLKIQRTQQEDSAVYLCASSLTRGITEHGYTFGSGTRLTVV.

The V call is TRBV7-8, the J call TRBJ1-2, with no clear D. The V end was cut by 5 bases, the J end by 4 bases, with 17 bases between. Germline V gene lookup returns CDR1 SGHVS and CDR2 FQNEAQ. The CDR3 has 15 amino acids. DNA of the CDR3: TGTGCCAGCAGCCAGAAAAGCCCCGGCGGCTATGGCTACACCTTC. Translation gives CASSQKSPGGYGYTF.

There are many counts of this clone. The sample holds other DNA sequences that translate to the same CDR3. The chain has TRBV10-3 and TRBJ2-1, with 7 bases fitting TRBD2. CDR1 is ENHRY and CDR2 is SYGVKD in the germline V gene. The V segment lost 8 bases and the J segment 7 bases; nucleotides outside the gene matches: 2. The CDR3 has 11 residues. CDR3: CAIGGGNEQFF. The CDR3 nucleotides read TGTGCCATCGGCGGGGGAAATGAGCAGTTCTTC.

The CDR3 DNA reads as TGCGCCAGCAGCTTGGGAGGACAGGCAGGGCAAGAGACCCAGTACTTC. Protein: CASSLGGQAGQETQYF. V usage is TRBV5-1 and J usage is TRBJ2-5; 7 positions match TRBD1. The junction had 7 bases not matched to a gene; V was cut back by 0 bases and J by 2 bases. CDR1 SGHRS and CDR2 YFSETQ come from the germline V gene. The CDR3 has 16 residues.

The table lists this clone with a count of one. The chain links TRBV7-8 to TRBJ2-1, with D tentatively TRBD2 (5 bases). Germline V gene lookup returns CDR1 SGHVS and CDR2 FQNEAQ. The V end was cut by 2 bases, the J end by 1 base, with 15 bases between. The CDR3 contains 17 residues. CDR3 nucleotide sequence: TGTGCCAGCAGCTTAAAAACTTCCTGGGAGTCCTACAATGAGCAGTTCTTC. It specifies CASSLKTSWESYNEQFF.

The chain recombines TRBV6-1 with TRBJ2-3; the D is unclear. Germline V lookup: CDR1 MNHNS, CDR2 SASEGT. The CDR3 covers 14 residues. Trimming stripped 6 bases from V and 0 bases from J, with 10 bases between. The chain's CDR3 is CASSPTTSTDTQYF. CDR3 DNA: TGTGCCAGCAGCCCCACCACTAGCACAGATACGCAGTATTTT.

The V call is TRBV5-1, the J call TRBJ2-7; D ambiguous. This CDR3 has 13 amino acids. Trimming left V 2 bases short and J 1 base short, with 7 bases between. The germline gives CDR1 SGHRS, CDR2 YFSETQ. This chain's CDR3 is CASSLSVSYEQYF. Written as DNA, the CDR3 is TGCGCCAGCAGCTTAAGCGTTTCCTACGAGCAGTACTTC.

The V and J genes are TRBV30 and TRBJ2-4, with a weak D call TRBD2 (6 bases). The CDR3 runs to 16 residues. The germline V and J ends were trimmed by 0 bases and 0 bases, with 12 bases remaining between them. Germline-derived CDR1 and CDR2 are GTSNPN and SVGIG (reference sequence). This CDR3 is CAWSVPGLLAKNIQYF. The CDR3 DNA follows: TGTGCCTGGAGTGTACCCGGACTACTAGCCAAAAACATTCAGTACTTC.

This chain connects TRBV4-2 to TRBJ1-2, with TRBD1 matching 8 bases. Germline V lookup: CDR1 LGHNA, CDR2 YNFKEQ. V dropped 4 bases and J dropped 0; count of bases not matched to a gene: 7. The CDR3 has 16 amino acids. The CDR3: CASSPGGQASNYGYTF. CDR3 nucleotides: TGTGCCAGCAGCCCCGGGGGACAGGCTTCTAACTATGGCTACACCTTC.

The CDR3 protein is CASSIDSYSNQPQHF. The CDR3 nucleotides are TGTGCCAGCAGCATCGACTCTTATAGCAATCAGCCCCAGCATTTT. The chain is built from TRBV7-8 and TRBJ1-5; D gene unclear. V lost 5 bases and J 0 bases, leaving 11 bases between the germline ends. Germline V gene sequence: CDR1 SGHVS, CDR2 FQNEAQ. The CDR3 is 15 amino acids.

The J gene is TRBJ1-2, the V gene TRBV28, with no clear D. The V and J ends lost 5 bases and 8 bases respectively, with 15 bases between them. In germline, CDR1 is MDHEN, CDR2 SYDVKM. The CDR3 runs 13 residues. This CDR3 reads CASSRFGGFGYTF. In nucleotides, the CDR3 is TGTGCCAGCAGTCGTTTTGGAGGGTTCGGCTACACCTTC.

This chain uses TRBV6-6 with TRBJ2-7; 8 positions agree with TRBD1. V lost 8 bases to trimming and J lost 3 bases; unmatched junction nucleotides: 6. In germline, CDR1 is MNHNY, CDR2 SVGAGI (reference sequence). CDR3 size: 13 residues. Written as DNA, the CDR3 is TGTGCCAGCTCCGGGACAGGTTTCTACGAGCAGTACTTC. Protein sequence: CASSGTGFYEQYF.

The chain is built from TRBV30 and TRBJ1-1; D call uncertain. The CDR3 sequence is 13 residues long. The V gene's germline CDR1 is GTSNPN and CDR2 SVGIG (reference sequence). V shed 0 bases and J shed 3 bases, with 8 bases lying between them. The DNA of the CDR3 is TGTGCCTGGAGTGTACTCCTGGACACTGAAGCTTTCTTT. The encoded protein is CAWSVLLDTEAFF. Full variable domain (remainder filled in from reference TRBV30 and TRBJ1-1): SQTIHQWPATLVQPVGSPLSLECTVEGTSNPNLYWYRQAAGRGLQLLFYSVGIGQISSEVPQNLSASRPQDRQFILSSKKLLLSDSGFYLCAWSVLLDTEAFFGQGTRLTVV.

The V gene is TRBV19, the J gene TRBJ2-1; D perhaps matches TRBD2 (7 bases). Germline assignment: CDR1 LNHDA and CDR2 SQIVND (reference sequence). The ends were cut back, 6 bases at V and 5 bases at J, with 17 bases in the middle. The CDR3 has 15 amino acids. In DNA form, the CDR3 reads TGTGCCAGTAGATCTAGTCGGGGGGCCAACAATGAGCAGTTCTTC. Protein sequence: CASRSSRGANNEQFF.

This chain connects TRBV28 to TRBJ1-2; 7 nucleotides agree with TRBD1. Germline CDR1 and CDR2: MDHEN and SYDVKM. The V gene end was trimmed by 8 bases and the J gene end by 5 bases; junction bases not matched to a gene: 8. This CDR3 has 13 residues. The CDR3 is CASLRGGVYGYTF. CDR3 nucleotides: TGTGCCAGCCTCCGAGGGGGCGTTTATGGCTACACCTTC.

The V and J genes are TRBV7-6 and TRBJ1-6; the D gene is possibly TRBD1 (5 bases). The CDR3 has 15 residues. Per the germline V gene, CDR1 is SGHVS and CDR2 is FNYEAQ. The V end was cut by 2 bases, the J end by 8 bases, with 13 bases between. In DNA form, the CDR3 reads TGTGCCAGCAGCTTAATCGCAGGGCCTGATTCACCCCTCCACTTT. Residues: CASSLIAGPDSPLHF.

The gene calls are TRBV15 and TRBJ2-3, with no clear D. The CDR3 has 11 residues. Germline V gene sequence: CDR1 LNHNV, CDR2 YYDKDF (reference sequence). With 5 bases removed from V and 6 bases from J, the gap between germline ends came to 6 bases. The DNA for the CDR3 is TGTGCCACCAGCGGTCGGGATACGCAGTATTTT. It specifies CATSGRDTQYF.

The sample holds one count of this clone. V usage is TRBV7-2 and J usage is TRBJ2-5; weak D call: TRBD1 (6 bases). CDR3 length: 13 residues. V lost 5 bases and J 5 bases, leaving 12 bases between the germline ends. The germline V gene has CDR1 SGHTA and CDR2 FQGNSA. CDR3 protein: CASSRQVGETQYF. In DNA, the CDR3 is TGTGCCAGCAGCAGACAGGTGGGGGAGACCCAGTACTTC.